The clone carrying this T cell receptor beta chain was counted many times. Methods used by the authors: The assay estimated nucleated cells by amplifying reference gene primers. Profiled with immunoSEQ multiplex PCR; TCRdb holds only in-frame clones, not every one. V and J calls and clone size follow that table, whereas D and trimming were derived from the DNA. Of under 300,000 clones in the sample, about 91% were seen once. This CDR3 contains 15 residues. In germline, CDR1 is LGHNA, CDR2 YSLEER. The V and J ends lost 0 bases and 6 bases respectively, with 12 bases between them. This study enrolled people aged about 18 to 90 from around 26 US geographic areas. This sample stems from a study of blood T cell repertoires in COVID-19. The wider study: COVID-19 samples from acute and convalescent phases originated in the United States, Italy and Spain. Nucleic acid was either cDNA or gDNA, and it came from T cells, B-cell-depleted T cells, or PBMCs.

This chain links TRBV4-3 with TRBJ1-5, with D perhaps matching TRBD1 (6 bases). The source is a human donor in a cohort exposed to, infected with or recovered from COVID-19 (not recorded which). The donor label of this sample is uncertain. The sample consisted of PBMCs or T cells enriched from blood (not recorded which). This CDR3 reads CASSQDLGGVQPQHF. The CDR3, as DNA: TGCGCCAGCAGCCAAGATTTAGGGGGGGTTCAGCCCCAGCATTTT.